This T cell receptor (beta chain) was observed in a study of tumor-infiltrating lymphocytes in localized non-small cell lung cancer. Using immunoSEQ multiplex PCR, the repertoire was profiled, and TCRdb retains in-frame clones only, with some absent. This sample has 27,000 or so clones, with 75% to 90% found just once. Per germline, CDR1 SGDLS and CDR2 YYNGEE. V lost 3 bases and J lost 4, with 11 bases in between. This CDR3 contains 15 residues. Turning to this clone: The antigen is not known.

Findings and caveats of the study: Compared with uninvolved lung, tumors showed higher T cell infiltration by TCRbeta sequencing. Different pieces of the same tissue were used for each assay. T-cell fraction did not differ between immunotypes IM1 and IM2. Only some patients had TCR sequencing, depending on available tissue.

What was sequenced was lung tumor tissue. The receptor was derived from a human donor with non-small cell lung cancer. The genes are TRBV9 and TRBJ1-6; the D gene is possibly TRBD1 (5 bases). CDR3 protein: CASSGGTEYNSPLHF. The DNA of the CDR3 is TGTGCCAGCAGCGGGGGGACGGAGTATAATTCACCCCTCCACTTT.